The next 29 T cell receptor beta chains were all read from a single sample in a study of T cells in Graves' hyperthyroidism and ophthalmopathy. RNA transcripts served as the template for amplifying TCR beta CDR3 regions. Using the HTBI primer set, a first-round RT-PCR was run on the TCR CDR3. TCRdb passed the multiplex PCR reads through MiXCR, listing each CDR3 protein once. The table includes roughly 840,000 distinct CDR3 sequences, 38% detected once. The sequencing input was blood. These receptors all stem from a man younger than 35 with Graves' hyperthyroidism.

V gene TRBV11-2 combines with J gene TRBJ1-2; D is unresolved. Trimming removed 5 bases at V and 7 bases at J, with 14 bases between. The V gene's germline CDR1 is SGHAT and CDR2 FQNNGV. The CDR3 totals 13 residues. CDR3 loop: CASSQVVGGGYTF. The CDR3 DNA reads TGTGCCAGCAGCCAGGTAGTGGGAGGTGGCTACACCTTC.

This clonotype was counted between two and nine times. The chain combines TRBV5-1 with TRBJ2-5; D gene uncertain. With 2 bases removed from V and 5 bases from J, the gap between germline ends came to 7 bases. CDR1 and CDR2 from the germline V gene are SGHRS and YFSETQ. The CDR3 runs 12 residues. This chain's CDR3 is CASSFISETQYF. In DNA, the CDR3 is TGCGCCAGCAGCTTTATTTCCGAGACCCAGTACTTC.

This clonotype was counted once. The gene calls are TRBV10-2 and TRBJ2-2; D possibly corresponds to TRBD2 (6 bases). Per germline, CDR1 WSHSY and CDR2 SAAADI. The CDR3 has 15 residues. V was pared by 4 bases and J by 3 bases, with 12 bases between. For the CDR3, the DNA is TGCGCCAGCAGTGGCACGGGACTTCACACCGGGGAGCTGTTTTTT. It codes for CASSGTGLHTGELFF.

This clonotype was observed at least ten times. V usage is TRBV7-9 and J usage is TRBJ2-7, with D tentatively TRBD1 (6 bases). Trimming stripped 5 bases from V and 2 bases from J, with 13 bases between. CDR1 and CDR2 from the germline V gene are SEHNR and FQNEAQ (reference sequence). The CDR3 covers 14 residues. For the CDR3, the DNA is TGTGCCAGCAGCACCGTTACAGGGACCTACGAGCAGTACTTC. It is translated as CASSTVTGTYEQYF.

Comment on this clonotype: One junction end does not reproduce the germline sequence, and a read error may be involved. This chain links TRBV6-6 with TRBJ1-4, with D tentatively TRBD1 (6 bases). Germline V gives CDR1 MNHNY, CDR2 SVGAGI (reference sequence). The CDR3 covers 13 residues. CDR3 sequence: CAPGDMLNEKLVF. CDR3 coding DNA: TGTGCCCCTGGGGACATGCTTAATGAAAAACTGGTTTTT.

With respect to this clonotype: This may come from a read error, since a much larger clone is one base off. Here the CDR3 reads CASSVMGDTEAFF. In nucleotides, the CDR3 is TGTGCCAGCAGCGTTATGGGGGACACTGAAGCTTTCTTT. The genes are TRBV9 and TRBJ1-1; TRBD1 is a possible D gene (5 bases). The CDR3 consists of 13 residues. The germline V and J ends were trimmed by 2 bases and 3 bases, with 8 bases remaining between them. CDR1 and CDR2 (germline): SGDLS, YYNGEE.

The chain uses TRBV20-1 and TRBJ2-7; TRBD2 aligns across 8 bases. V lost 5 bases to trimming and J lost 5 bases; unmatched junction nucleotides: 8. CDR3 length: 13 residues. CDR1 and CDR2 from the germline V gene are DFQATT and SNEGSKA (reference sequence). In nucleotides, the CDR3 is TGCAGTGCTTACCGGGGGGGTGGCCACGAGCAGTACTTC. This gives the protein CSAYRGGGHEQYF.

This clonotype was counted only a few times. This chain connects TRBV5-1 to TRBJ2-6, with unresolved D. The germline V gene has CDR1 SGHRS and CDR2 YFSETQ. The V end lost 4 bases, the J end lost 4 bases, and 9 bases lay between the germline ends. The CDR3 is made up of 14 amino acids. The CDR3 DNA reads TGCGCCAGCAGCCGCCTTGGAGGGGCCAACGTCCTGACTTTC. Amino acids: CASSRLGGANVLTF.

In DNA, the CDR3 is TGTGCCAGTCGAAACCACGGGGATGGGGGATACGAGCAGTACTTC. It encodes CASRNHGDGGYEQYF. This chain uses TRBV19 with TRBJ2-7; the D call may be TRBD1 or TRBD2 (5 bases each). This CDR3 has 15 amino acids. Germline values: CDR1 LNHDA, CDR2 SQIVND (reference sequence). V lost 8 bases and J 4 bases, leaving 21 bases between the germline ends.

The chain carries TRBV18 and TRBJ1-6; tentative D call: TRBD1 (6 bases). CDR3 length: 15 amino acids. V gave up 5 bases and J gave up 9 bases, with 17 bases separating them. Germline values: CDR1 KGHSH, CDR2 LQKENI. The CDR3 loop reads CASSVQRDIGSPLHF. CDR3 DNA: TGTGCCAGCTCAGTCCAACGGGACATAGGTTCACCCCTCCACTTT. Full variable domain (outside the CDR3, taken from reference TRBV18 and TRBJ1-6): NAGVMQNPRHLVRRRGQEARLRCSPMKGHSHVYWYRQLPEEGLKFMVYLQKENIIDESGMPKERFSAEFPKEGPSILRIQQVVRGDSAAYFCASSVQRDIGSPLHFGNGTRLTVT.

This clonotype was observed a handful of times. V and J are TRBV7-9 and TRBJ2-5; perhaps TRBD1 as D (6 bases). CDR1 is SEHNR, CDR2 FQNEAQ, per germline (reference sequence). V gave up 5 bases and J gave up 5 bases, with 15 bases separating them. This CDR3 has 14 amino acids. In DNA form, the CDR3 reads TGTGCCAGCAGCCCCCTCCAGGGGCTGGAGACCCAGTACTTC. The encoded protein is CASSPLQGLETQYF.

This clonotype was seen many times. The rearrangement uses TRBV6-5 and TRBJ1-1; D not resolved. CDR3 length: 11 amino acids. Looked up from germline, CDR1 is MNHEY and CDR2 is SVGAGI. Trimming pared 5 bases from V and 8 bases from J, leaving 9 bases between. The CDR3 reads CASSPGREAFF. The CDR3 bases are TGTGCCAGCAGTCCCGGACGGGAAGCTTTCTTT.

The chain has TRBV20-1 and TRBJ2-2, with a tentative D call TRBD1 (5 bases). The CDR3 runs 15 residues. Germline V CDR1 and CDR2: DFQATT, SNEGSKA (reference sequence). V was pared by 4 bases and J by 3 bases, with 15 bases between. CDR3 sequence reads: CSATSGAGYTGELFF. The CDR3 DNA reads as TGCAGTGCTACCTCTGGGGCAGGGTACACCGGGGAGCTGTTTTTT.

This clonotype was seen at least ten times. The J gene is TRBJ2-5, the V gene TRBV5-8; a weak D match, TRBD1 (5 bases). The CDR3 has 15 amino acids. The germline V gene encodes CDR1 SGHTS and CDR2 YDEGEE. Trimming removed 0 bases from V and 0 bases from J, with 9 bases in between. CDR3 nucleotide sequence: TGTGCCAGCAGCTTGGCTCCGGACAACCAAGAGACCCAGTACTTC. Its protein product is CASSLAPDNQETQYF.

This clonotype was seen a handful of times. The chain employs TRBV12-3 or TRBV12-4 and TRBJ2-5, with D hard to call. This CDR3 contains 14 residues. Trimming pared 2 bases from V and 2 bases from J, leaving 9 bases between. In DNA form, the CDR3 reads TGTGCCAGCAGTTTATTCGGCATACAAGAGACCCAGTACTTC. Protein: CASSLFGIQETQYF.

The sample holds a few counts of this clonotype. The CDR3 protein is CASSRWTGGSNQPQHF. The CDR3 bases are TGTGCCAGCAGCCGCTGGACAGGGGGTAGCAATCAGCCCCAGCATTTT. The rearrangement uses TRBV11-2 and TRBJ1-5; TRBD1 aligns across 10 bases. This CDR3 is 16 amino acids long. Germline assignment: CDR1 SGHAT and CDR2 FQNNGV. V gave up 5 bases and J gave up 0 bases; unmatched junction bases: 4.

This clonotype was seen many times. This chain links TRBV7-6 with TRBJ2-7; TRBD1 is a possible D gene (6 bases). In germline, CDR1 is SGHVS, CDR2 FNYEAQ. Trimming removed 5 bases from V and 3 bases from J, with 11 bases in between. The CDR3 has 13 residues. Here the CDR3 reads CASSLTDSYEQYF. CDR3 sequence (DNA): TGTGCCAGCAGCCTAACGGACAGCTACGAGCAGTACTTC. The complete variable domain, with remaining parts taken from reference TRBV7-6 and TRBJ2-7, reads GAGVSQSPRYKVTKRGQDVALRCDPISGHVSLYWYRQALGQGPEFLTYFNYEAQQDKSGLPNDRFSAERPEGSISTLTIQRTEQRDSAMYRCASSLTDSYEQYFGPGTRLTVT.

The rearrangement uses TRBV7-8 and TRBJ1-2; D uncertain. This CDR3 is built from 12 residues. V lost 2 bases and J lost 12, with 13 bases in between. Germline V lookup: CDR1 SGHVS, CDR2 FQNEAQ. The CDR3 region has the DNA TGTGCCAGCAGCTTAAGGCTCTTTGGAAACACCTTC. As protein: CASSLRLFGNTF.

The chain couples TRBV6-5 to TRBJ1-2, with D possibly being TRBD1 (5 bases). V lost 0 bases and J 8 bases, leaving 16 bases between the germline ends. Germline V CDR1 and CDR2: MNHEY, SVGAGI. The CDR3 length is 15 residues. The CDR3 DNA reads TGTGCCAGCAGTTACTCGCCGGCAGGGCGTTGGGGCTACACCTTC. It is translated as CASSYSPAGRWGYTF.

This clonotype was seen more than once but under ten times. V gene TRBV6-6 combines with J gene TRBJ1-6; maybe TRBD1 (6 bases). The CDR3 extends over 14 amino acids. The V end lost 4 bases, the J end lost 7 bases, and 11 bases lay between the germline ends. CDR1 and CDR2 (germline): MNHNY, SVGAGI (reference sequence). CDR3 in DNA: TGTGCCAGCAGTTCAGCAACAGGGAATTCACCCCTCCACTTT. Protein: CASSSATGNSPLHF.

This clonotype was picked up many times. The rearrangement links TRBV7-8 to TRBJ2-2; TRBD2 aligns across 7 bases. V shed 3 bases and J 7 bases; nucleotides not matched to a gene: 8. In germline, CDR1 is SGHVS, CDR2 FQNEAQ. This CDR3 is built from 15 residues. The CDR3 coding sequence is TGTGCCAGCAGCTTCTGGGACGGCGGGGGCGGGGAGCTGTTTTTT. Protein product: CASSFWDGGGGELFF.

This clonotype has just a few counts. V gene TRBV28 combines with J gene TRBJ1-6, with D unresolved. This CDR3 comprises 10 residues. V lost 6 bases and J 14 bases, leaving 8 bases between the germline ends. Germline CDR1 is MDHEN and CDR2 is SYDVKM. The CDR3 loop is CASSSSTLHF. In DNA form, the CDR3 reads TGTGCCAGCAGCTCTTCGACCCTCCACTTT.

The chain recombines TRBV6-5 with TRBJ1-4; D is possibly TRBD1 (5 bases). The V gene's germline CDR1 is MNHEY and CDR2 SVGAGI. This CDR3 comprises 15 residues. The ends were cut back, 6 bases at V and 0 bases at J, with 11 bases in the middle. CDR3 nucleotide sequence: TGTGCCAGCAGGGCTCGACAGCCAACTAATGAAAAACTGTTTTTT. This translates into CASRARQPTNEKLFF.

This clonotype was seen more than once but under ten times. The rearrangement links TRBV14 to TRBJ2-7; TRBD1 is a possible D gene (6 bases). Germline CDR1 reads SGHDN; CDR2 reads FVKESK. CDR3 length equals 13 residues. V shed 4 bases and J shed 5 bases, with 12 bases lying between them. The CDR3 nucleotides read TGTGCCAGCAGCCTAAGGACAGCGGACGAGCAGTACTTC. It is translated as CASSLRTADEQYF.

This clonotype was detected many times. The chain carries TRBV19 and TRBJ1-5, with 8 bases matching TRBD1. V dropped 5 bases and J dropped 7; count of bases not matched to a gene: 7. The germline V gene has CDR1 LNHDA and CDR2 SQIVND (reference sequence). This CDR3 region has 14 residues. CDR3 sequence reads: CASSGGTGGQPQHF. CDR3 DNA sequence: TGTGCCAGTAGTGGTGGGACAGGAGGACAGCCCCAGCATTTT.

The gene calls are TRBV7-6 and TRBJ2-2; TRBD2 is a possible D gene (7 bases). From germline, CDR1 is SGHVS and CDR2 FNYEAQ. V lost 4 bases, J lost 4 bases, and 13 bases lay in between. CDR3 length: 15 residues. The CDR3 loop is CASSSAGASTGELFF. The CDR3 region has the DNA TGTGCCAGCAGCTCGGCGGGGGCGAGCACCGGGGAGCTGTTTTTT.

This clonotype was counted many times. This chain links TRBV7-9 with TRBJ2-5; D is ambiguous. The CDR3 has 12 amino acids. The ends were cut back, 5 bases at V and 5 bases at J, with 9 bases in the middle. Germline V lookup: CDR1 SEHNR, CDR2 FQNEAQ (reference sequence). In nucleotides, the CDR3 is TGTGCCAGCAGCCCCCTTTTGGAGACCCAGTACTTC. Translated: CASSPLLETQYF.

Ten or more counts support this clonotype. The gene calls are TRBV7-9 and TRBJ1-4, with D perhaps matching TRBD1 (6 bases). Between the trimmed V and J ends, which lost 5 bases and 7 bases, there was a span of 11 bases. This CDR3 has 13 amino acids. Germline V gene data show CDR1 as SEHNR and CDR2 as FQNEAQ (reference sequence). The CDR3, as DNA: TGTGCCAGCAGCACCCTACAGGGTGAAAAACTGTTTTTT. The encoded protein is CASSTLQGEKLFF. The full variable domain, completed using reference TRBV7-9 and TRBJ1-4, is DTGVSQNPRHKITKRGQNVTFRCDPISEHNRLYWYRQTLGQGPEFLTYFQNEAQLEKSRLLSDRFSAERPKGSFSTLEIQRTEQGDSAMYLCASSTLQGEKLFFGSGTQLSVL.

This clonotype has at least ten counts. The chain combines TRBV6-2 or TRBV6-3 with TRBJ2-2; TRBD1 agrees at 7 bases. J was trimmed by 1 base and V by 6 bases; bases with no gene match: 5. The CDR3 runs 15 residues. Germline V gene data show CDR1 as MNHEY and CDR2 as SVGEGT. CDR3 in DNA: TGTGCCAGCAGAACGGGACAGCAGAACACCGGGGAGCTGTTTTTT. The encoded protein is CASRTGQQNTGELFF.